The clone carrying this T cell receptor (beta chain) was observed a few times. Its specificity is not known. This sample is drawn from a study of beta chain features in type 1 diabetes. Broader study findings: For Type 1 diabetes patients, all four CD4+ subsets carried TCRB CDR3s that were moderately but significantly shorter.

The V segment lost 5 bases and the J segment 10 bases; nucleotides outside the gene matches: 5. The CDR3 totals 13 residues. CDR1 MNHEY and CDR2 SVGAGI come from the germline V gene. All of the isolated RNA was reverse transcribed, so expressed TCRB transcripts were sequenced. Naive, central memory and regulatory T cell samples produced a mean of about 4 million reads. The protocol was immunoSEQ multiplex PCR, while the TCRdb copy is restricted to in-frame clones and leaves out a portion. In the table there are about 340,000 clones, over 7% of which are singletons. This clonotype originated in a man aged 25 to 45 with type 1 diabetes. Material for sequencing was central memory CD4+ T cells from blood. The rearrangement uses TRBV6-5 and TRBJ1-1; 12 positions match TRBD1. The CDR3 DNA follows: TGTGCCAGCAGTCAGGGACAGGGGGCGGCAGCTTTCTTT. Translating gives CASSQGQGAAAFF.